Below, one TCR beta chain is given with its context. The antigen is unknown. This specimen comes from a study of cytomegalovirus exposure and HLA in healthy donors. The CDR3 length is 17 residues. The germline V and J ends were trimmed by 2 bases and 2 bases, with 16 bases remaining between them. CDR1 is MNHNS and CDR2 is SASEGT in the germline V gene. Though probably carrying unrecorded immune exposures, donors were nominally healthy at sampling. Use of 60 Vbeta and 13 Jbeta primers characterized the PCR. Profiled with immunoSEQ multiplex PCR; TCRdb holds only in-frame clones, not every one. The sample lists about 160,000 clones; more than 60% were seen once. Study outcomes and limitations: The study put some 160 TCR beta chains on its list as cytomegalovirus-associated. Accurate prediction of HLA-A and HLA-B alleles (for most subjects) was reportedly achieved from TCR beta sequences.

The chain uses TRBV6-1 and TRBJ1-5; D is unresolved. The material sequenced was PBMCs. This receptor was obtained from a woman aged 45-59 years in good health and CMV-seropositive. CDR3 nucleotide sequence: TGTGCCAGCAGTGAACTTTTTGTCCGCGCGGGCAATCAGCCCCAGCATTTT. Amino acid sequence: CASSELFVRAGNQPQHF.